The entry below gives a single T cell receptor (beta chain) sequence along with its context. Its antigen is currently unknown. CDR3 length: 15 amino acids. Germline-derived CDR1 and CDR2 are PRHDT and FYEKMQ (reference sequence). V dropped 4 bases and J dropped 7; count of bases not matched to a gene: 8. About 200 ng DNA, 25,000 to 30,000 T cell genomes, went into each sorted-subset replicate PCR. Sequenced by immunoSEQ multiplex PCR; TCRdb stores in-frame clones only, minus some. The table has some 2.1 million clones, 85% to 95% seen once; the top ten hold roughly 1.1%. This specimen comes from a study of shared clonotypes between healthy human individuals. The study's findings and limits: Depth was large, yet rarefaction showed that sorted-subset sequencing was incomplete.

CD45RO-negative, CCR7-positively selected cells formed the naive CD8 fraction, excluding terminally differentiated effector memory CD45RA+ cells. Every contributor of samples was a Caucasian grown-up residing in Nashville, Tennessee. The sample was naive CD8+ T cells sorted from blood. The chain couples TRBV13 to TRBJ2-3, with TRBD1 identical over 10 bases. This TCR was sampled from a man aged 18 to 29 in good health. This CDR3 reads CASSSLGQGENTQYF. In DNA form, the CDR3 reads TGTGCCAGCAGCTCCCTTGGACAGGGGGAAAATACGCAGTATTTT.